This T cell receptor (beta chain) was captured in a study of T cells in Graves' hyperthyroidism and ophthalmopathy. Study-level points and caveats: The model forecast ophthalmopathy, anticipating it by a median roughly 6.5 months before onset.

Germline loops: CDR1 SEHNR, CDR2 FQNEAQ (reference sequence). The CDR3 runs to 13 residues. The V gene lost 5 bases and the J gene lost 9 bases, with 14 bases spanning the gap. The study based diagnoses on clinical symptoms, serum thyroxine and TRAb, thyroid ultrasound and orbital computed tomography. The source material, RNA transcripts, was used to amplify TCR beta CDR3 regions. First-round RT-PCR targeting the TCR CDR3 was performed with the HTBI primer set. MiXCR was run by TCRdb on the multiplex PCR reads, yielding one entry per CDR3 protein. The sample holds hundreds of thousands of distinct CDR3 sequences, less than 25% seen once. In the case of this clonotype: Its antigen is unidentified.

The sequenced sample consisted of blood. J is TRBJ2-1 and V is TRBV7-9; TRBD1 might be the D (5 bases). This receptor was identified in a man between 25 and 39 years old with Graves' ophthalmopathy. CDR3 region: CASSHDSLSEQFF. The CDR3 DNA is TGTGCCAGCAGCCACGACAGTCTTAGTGAGCAGTTCTTC.